This entry lists 9 T cell receptor beta chains sequenced from one sample in a study of blood T cell repertoires in COVID-19. The data were produced by immunoSEQ multiplex PCR, yet TCRdb's version contains in-frame clones alone and is incomplete. The sample holds a few hundred thousand clones, 88% seen once. What was sequenced was PBMCs or T cells enriched from blood (not recorded which). The receptors were sampled from a woman aged 40 to 49 with acute COVID-19.

CDR3 nucleotides: TGTGCCAGCAGCTTAGAGTTTATGGGACTAGGGGTAGACAATGAGCAGTTCTTC. Its protein is CASSLEFMGLGVDNEQFF. The chain carries TRBV7-8 and TRBJ2-1; 8 bases align to TRBD2. The CDR3 runs to 18 residues. After removal of 1 base from V and 5 bases from J, the junction contained 13 bases not matched to a gene. Per germline, CDR1 SGHVS and CDR2 FQNEAQ.

V is TRBV25-1 and J is TRBJ1-3; D is perhaps TRBD1 (5 bases). The CDR3 sequence is 15 residues long. From germline, CDR1 is MGHDK and CDR2 SYGVNS. The V end lost 6 bases, the J end lost 0 bases, and 12 bases lay between the germline ends. DNA of the CDR3: TGTGCCAGCAGCCCCCGACAGAGCTCTGGAAACACCATATATTTT. It encodes CASSPRQSSGNTIYF.

The V gene is TRBV7-6, the J gene TRBJ2-5; 14 bases agree with TRBD2. Unmatched junction bases numbered 5, after V lost 1 base and J lost 4 bases. CDR1 is SGHVS, CDR2 FNYEAQ, per germline. The CDR3 contains 17 residues. The DNA of the CDR3 is TGTGCCAGCAGCTTAGGTGTTGGGACTAGCGGGGGAGAGACCCAGTACTTC. It specifies CASSLGVGTSGGETQYF.

V gene TRBV5-4 combines with J gene TRBJ2-3, with no clear D. The CDR3 sequence is 14 residues long. Trimming removed 5 bases at V and 2 bases at J, with 12 bases between. CDR1 SGHNT and CDR2 YYREEE come from the germline V gene (reference sequence). CDR3 protein: CASRREPVTDTQYF. CDR3 sequence (DNA): TGTGCCAGCAGGAGAGAGCCCGTCACAGATACGCAGTATTTT.

This rearrangement joins TRBV19 to TRBJ1-5; D ambiguous. From germline, CDR1 is LNHDA and CDR2 SQIVND (reference sequence). V was pared by 5 bases and J by 0 bases, with 14 bases between. The CDR3 is made up of 16 amino acids. The CDR3 sequence: CASSLRGSYSNQPQHF. CDR3 sequence (DNA): TGTGCCAGTAGTCTCAGAGGTAGCTATAGCAATCAGCCCCAGCATTTT.

This chain links TRBV11-3 with TRBJ2-1; 9 nucleotides agree with TRBD2. V lost 2 bases and J lost 8; bases outside the gene matches: 10. This CDR3 is built from 16 residues. Germline CDR1 reads SGHNT; CDR2 reads YENEEA. CDR3 sequence reads: CASSLSVTSGRHEQFF. CDR3 nucleotide sequence: TGTGCCAGCAGCTTAAGTGTTACTAGCGGGCGGCATGAGCAGTTCTTC.

The chain joins TRBV19 to TRBJ1-6; D uncertain. The CDR3 is made up of 18 amino acids. Germline assignment: CDR1 LNHDA and CDR2 SQIVND (reference sequence). V was clipped by 9 bases and J by 0 bases, with 21 bases between them. The CDR3 sequence is CASRFAATSSSYNSPLHF. Here the CDR3 DNA reads TGTGCCAGCCGCTTTGCAGCGACGTCGAGCTCCTATAATTCACCCCTCCACTTT.

The chain employs TRBV19 and TRBJ1-6; D is undetermined. Deletions cut 3 bases from V and 10 bases from J, with 7 bases between. Germline assignment: CDR1 LNHDA and CDR2 SQIVND (reference sequence). The CDR3 has 12 residues. The CDR3 DNA sequence: TGTGCCAGTAGTATGTGGGAGTCACCCCTCCACTTT. Its translation: CASSMWESPLHF. Full variable domain (missing parts from reference TRBV19 and TRBJ1-6): DGGITQSPKYLFRKEGQNVTLSCEQNLNHDAMYWYRQDPGQGLRLIYYSQIVNDFQKGDIAEGYSVSREKKESFPLTVTSAQKNPTAFYLCASSMWESPLHFGNGTRLTVT.

V gene TRBV3-1 (or the pseudogene TRBV3-2) combines with J gene TRBJ1-1; the D is unclear. CDR3 length: 16 residues. V was trimmed by 1 base and J by 0 bases, leaving 12 bases between them. The germline V gene has CDR1 LGHDT and CDR2 YNNKEL (reference sequence). The CDR3: CASSQARGFVNTEAFF. The CDR3 region has the DNA TGTGCCAGCAGCCAAGCCAGAGGGTTTGTGAACACTGAAGCTTTCTTT.